Shown below are 28 T cell receptor beta chains from a single sample sequenced in a study of CD8 T cells in Susac syndrome (dated by TCRdb to the late 2010s). The library was obtained by the immunoSEQ multiplex PCR assay. RNA was extracted using the RNeasy kit, and about 0.45 to 1 ug of the RNA was reverse transcribed with random hexamers. The raw public data were reprocessed by TCRdb itself: fastp quality trimming at Q25, MiXCR clonotype calling, in-frame beta chains only. Rows with a matching CDR3 protein are joined into one entry that keeps the most common DNA and genes. This sample comprises a few hundred thousand distinct CDR3 sequences, roughly 85% of them detected only once. The ten largest clones take up more than 0.09% of the sample. Specimen: CD8+ T cells from PBMCs. The source is a human donor with multiple sclerosis.

The chain links TRBV20-1 to TRBJ2-7; the D call may be TRBD1 or TRBD2 (5 bases each). CDR3 length equals 16 residues. CDR1 DFQATT and CDR2 SNEGSKA come from the germline V gene (reference sequence). Trimming cost V 2 bases and J 2 bases, with 19 bases left between them. The CDR3 loop is CSARWRVTGLPYEQYF. For the CDR3, the DNA is TGCAGTGCTAGATGGCGGGTCACAGGCCTACCCTACGAGCAGTACTTC.

This chain joins TRBV20-1 and TRBJ2-7, with 13 nucleotides matching TRBD2. The CDR3 extends over 14 amino acids. Germline V gene lookup returns CDR1 DFQATT and CDR2 SNEGSKA (reference sequence). The V segment lost 6 bases and the J segment 9 bases; nucleotides outside the gene matches: 11. The CDR3 here is CSAPGLAGPEGQYF. The CDR3 DNA is TGCAGTGCCCCGGGACTAGCGGGACCTGAAGGGCAGTACTTC.

This clonotype appeared a few times. This chain joins TRBV3-1 and TRBJ2-7; D might be TRBD2 (6 bases). In germline, CDR1 is LGHDT, CDR2 YNNKEL (reference sequence). The CDR3 consists of 14 residues. Trimming cost V 0 bases and J 5 bases, with 11 bases left between them. In DNA, the CDR3 is TGTGCCAGCAGCCAAGACGGCGGGGCCGACGAGCAGTACTTC. Protein sequence: CASSQDGGADEQYF.

This clonotype was observed a single time. The chain combines TRBV6-5 with TRBJ2-1; perhaps TRBD2 as D (6 bases). This CDR3 region has 15 residues. From germline, CDR1 is MNHEY and CDR2 SVGAGI. With 1 base removed from V and 7 bases from J, the gap between germline ends came to 14 bases. The CDR3 region has the DNA TGTGCCAGCAGTTACTTAGCGGCCCCCGGGAATGAGCAGTTCTTC. Protein: CASSYLAAPGNEQFF.

There are a few counts of this clonotype. One junction end disagrees with the germline gene, perhaps due to a read error. CDR3 in DNA: TGTGCCAGCAGTCTGGACAGGGTTTACGAGCAGTACTTC. It yields the protein CASSLDRVYEQYF. The chain recombines TRBV5-1 with TRBJ2-7; 8 bases align to TRBD1. CDR1 and CDR2 from the germline V gene are SGHRS and YFSETQ. This CDR3 spans 13 amino acids.

The chain is built from TRBV29-1 and TRBJ1-2; 9 bases line up with TRBD1. This CDR3 has 15 residues. Per germline, CDR1 SQVTM and CDR2 ANQGSEA. V lost 0 bases, J lost 5 bases, and 7 bases stayed unmatched. The CDR3 DNA is TGCAGCGTTGAAGATATAAAGGGACAGGGATATGGCTACACCTTC. It specifies CSVEDIKGQGYGYTF.

The chain joins TRBV20-1 to TRBJ2-5, with 8 bases fitting TRBD2. Germline values: CDR1 DFQATT, CDR2 SNEGSKA (reference sequence). The CDR3 runs to 12 residues. Germline trimming cut 5 bases from V and 7 bases from J; bases unmatched to any gene: 6. The CDR3 nucleotides are TGCAGTGCTGTTAGCGGGACTCGGACCCAGTACTTC. Translated, it gives CSAVSGTRTQYF.

The chain employs TRBV6-6 and TRBJ2-3; D call uncertain. V was cut by 2 bases and J by 3 bases, with 6 bases left in between. CDR3 length: 13 amino acids. Germline loops: CDR1 MNHNY, CDR2 SVGAGI (reference sequence). CDR3 protein: CASSYGKTDTQYF. The CDR3 DNA follows: TGTGCCAGCAGTTACGGGAAAACAGATACGCAGTATTTT.

The V gene is TRBV28, the J gene TRBJ2-7; 9 positions match TRBD2. The CDR3 has 15 residues. Germline V CDR1 and CDR2: MDHEN, SYDVKM. Germline trimming cut 3 bases from V and 2 bases from J; bases unmatched to any gene: 5. CDR3 nucleotide sequence: TGTGCCAGCAGTTTTAGGCTAGCGGGGACCTACGAGCAGTACTTC. Its protein is CASSFRLAGTYEQYF.

The chain recombines TRBV30 with TRBJ1-1; perhaps TRBD1 as D (6 bases). V was clipped by 2 bases and J by 8 bases, with 18 bases between them. Germline CDR1 is GTSNPN and CDR2 is SVGIG (reference sequence). This CDR3 has 14 residues. This CDR3 reads CAWSSGQGSAEAFF. CDR3 nucleotide sequence: TGTGCCTGGAGTTCGGGACAAGGGAGCGCCGAAGCTTTCTTT.

The chain employs TRBV29-1 and TRBJ1-5; D might be TRBD1 (6 bases). The CDR3 covers 19 residues. The germline CDR1 and CDR2 sequences are SQVTM and ANQGSEA. V lost 1 base and J lost 3, with 25 bases in between. The CDR3, as DNA: TGCAGCGTTGAAGGGGCCCTGACAGGTCCGGTCCCGTACAATCAGCCCCAGCATTTT. Its translation: CSVEGALTGPVPYNQPQHF.

This clonotype has just one count. The V gene is TRBV27, the J gene TRBJ2-4; 9 bases map to TRBD2. Losses at the gene ends were 3 bases for V and 5 bases for J; bases not matched to a gene: 2. Germline V gene sequence: CDR1 MNHEY, CDR2 SMNVEV (reference sequence). There are 14 residues in the CDR3. CDR3 loop: CASSFGLAQNIQYF. DNA of the CDR3: TGTGCCAGCAGTTTCGGACTAGCGCAAAACATTCAGTACTTC.

This clonotype showed up just once. The rearrangement links TRBV11-2 to TRBJ1-6, with D unclear. V lost 0 bases to trimming and J lost 0 bases, with 12 bases between them. The CDR3 covers 18 residues. Germline CDR1 SGHAT, CDR2 FQNNGV. The CDR3 nucleotides read TGTGCCAGCAGCTTAGATAAGGGCTCGAACTCCTATAATTCACCCCTCCACTTT. This gives the protein CASSLDKGSNSYNSPLHF.

The rearrangement uses TRBV13 and TRBJ2-7; D is perhaps TRBD2 (7 bases). Looked up from germline, CDR1 is PRHDT and CDR2 is FYEKMQ (reference sequence). Trimming took 2 bases from V and 7 from J, leaving 18 bases between them. CDR3 size: 15 residues. CDR3 bases: TGTGCCAGCAGCTTAAAGGAGGGGGGGATCTTGGAGCAGTACTTC. Its protein is CASSLKEGGILEQYF.

The chain employs TRBV28 and TRBJ2-7, with a weak D call TRBD2 (5 bases). Germline assignment: CDR1 MDHEN and CDR2 SYDVKM. V dropped 6 bases and J dropped 7 bases, with 22 bases sitting between them. CDR3 length: 15 residues. In nucleotides, the CDR3 is TGTGCCAGCAGGCTTGTGGGAGACCTGCCTAGTGAGCAGTACTTC. It encodes CASRLVGDLPSEQYF. The whole variable domain, remainder taken from reference TRBV28 and TRBJ2-7, is DVKVTQSSRYLVKRTGEKVFLECVQDMDHENMFWYRQDPGLGLRLIYFSYDVKMKEKGDIPEGYSVSREKKERFSLILESASTNQTSMYLCASRLVGDLPSEQYFGPGTRLTVT.

This chain joins TRBV11-2 and TRBJ2-1; D unresolved. This CDR3 has 11 amino acids. Trimming removed 3 bases from V and 9 bases from J, with 6 bases in between. CDR1 and CDR2 (germline): SGHAT, FQNNGV. CDR3 sequence reads: CASSLDFEQFF. The CDR3 DNA reads as TGTGCCAGCAGCTTGGATTTTGAGCAGTTCTTC.

The genes are TRBV27 and TRBJ2-1, with D possibly TRBD1 on 6 matching bases. Trimming pared 5 bases from V and 4 bases from J, leaving 27 bases between. CDR3 length equals 19 residues. The germline V gene encodes CDR1 MNHEY and CDR2 SMNVEV (reference sequence). CDR3 in amino acids: CASSLKFIFEDSQYNEQFF. CDR3 coding DNA: TGTGCCAGCAGTCTTAAGTTTATTTTTGAGGACAGCCAATACAATGAGCAGTTCTTC.

The CDR3 DNA follows: TGTGCCAGCAGCTTAGAAATCGTTTATGGCTACACCTTC. Protein product: CASSLEIVYGYTF. The V gene is TRBV7-9, the J gene TRBJ1-2; D not resolved. The length of the CDR3 is 13 residues. Germline CDR1 SEHNR, CDR2 FQNEAQ (reference sequence). Deletions cut 1 base from V and 5 bases from J, with 8 bases between.

This clonotype was seen only a few times. V usage is TRBV6-5 and J usage is TRBJ2-7; 8 bases line up with TRBD1. Germline V lookup: CDR1 MNHEY, CDR2 SVGAGI. The CDR3 loop spans 14 amino acids. Losses at the gene ends were 6 bases for V and 5 bases for J; bases not matched to a gene: 9. DNA for the CDR3: TGTGCCAGCAGACCGATCGACAGGGGTCACGAGCAGTACTTC. Its translation: CASRPIDRGHEQYF.

This chain connects TRBV3-1 to TRBJ1-1; D is possibly TRBD1 (6 bases). This CDR3 is built from 15 residues. V lost 0 bases, J lost 0 bases, and 8 bases lay in between. The germline V gene has CDR1 LGHDT and CDR2 YNNKEL (reference sequence). Written as DNA, the CDR3 is TGTGCCAGCAGCCAAGATCAGGGGATGAACACTGAAGCTTTCTTT. It codes for CASSQDQGMNTEAFF.

The chain is built from TRBV4-1 and TRBJ2-3, with 11 bases lining up with TRBD2. This CDR3 comprises 17 residues. The junction had 6 bases not matched to a gene; V was cut back by 2 bases and J by 2 bases. Germline values: CDR1 MGHRA, CDR2 YSYEKL. The CDR3 coding sequence is TGCGCCAGCAGCCAATCCACTAGCGGGAGCGCCACAGATACGCAGTATTTT. Protein sequence: CASSQSTSGSATDTQYF.

The J gene is TRBJ2-3, the V gene TRBV6-1; D might be TRBD1 (5 bases). Germline V CDR1 and CDR2: MNHNS, SASEGT. There are 15 residues in the CDR3. Trimming cost V 4 bases and J 1 base, with 12 bases left between them. The CDR3 is CASSVDITGTDTQYF. CDR3 sequence (DNA): TGTGCCAGCAGTGTGGACATAACGGGCACAGATACGCAGTATTTT.

The sample holds a few counts of this clonotype. V and J are TRBV7-9 and TRBJ1-1; TRBD1 is a possible D gene (5 bases). The germline gives CDR1 SEHNR, CDR2 FQNEAQ (reference sequence). The ends were cut back, 5 bases at V and 1 base at J, with 14 bases in the middle. The CDR3 consists of 15 residues. CDR3 region: CASSPPQGANTEAFF. The CDR3 DNA is TGTGCCAGCAGCCCCCCGCAGGGAGCGAACACTGAAGCTTTCTTT.

The V gene is TRBV30, the J gene TRBJ2-2; D might be TRBD2 (7 bases). The germline V and J ends were trimmed by 4 bases and 6 bases, with 15 bases remaining between them. This CDR3 is 14 amino acids long. Germline CDR1 is GTSNPN and CDR2 is SVGIG (reference sequence). The CDR3 DNA is TGTGCCTGGACCCCAGGGGAGGGGGCCGGGGAGCTGTTTTTT. This translates into CAWTPGEGAGELFF.

V is TRBV30 and J is TRBJ2-1, with 8 bases that match TRBD2. Losses at the gene ends were 0 bases for V and 8 bases for J; bases not matched to a gene: 3. Germline CDR1 is GTSNPN and CDR2 is SVGIG (reference sequence). The CDR3 consists of 13 residues. The DNA of the CDR3 is TGTGCCTGGAGTGTAAGCGGGAGTTATGAGCAGTTCTTC. Translated: CAWSVSGSYEQFF.

This clonotype appeared a few times. The chain combines TRBV6-5 with TRBJ1-2, with D tentatively TRBD1 (5 bases). The CDR3 extends over 15 amino acids. Germline-derived CDR1 and CDR2 are MNHEY and SVGAGI. V shed 2 bases and J shed 6 bases, with 16 bases lying between them. This chain's CDR3 is CASSYRGFHGDGYTF. The CDR3 DNA sequence: TGTGCCAGCAGTTACCGGGGCTTTCACGGAGATGGCTACACCTTC.

The V call is TRBV6-5, the J call TRBJ1-2; TRBD1 might be the D (6 bases). Germline V gene data show CDR1 as MNHEY and CDR2 as SVGAGI. The V end was cut by 6 bases, the J end by 4 bases, with 15 bases between. The CDR3 has 14 amino acids. In DNA form, the CDR3 reads TGTGCCAGCAGCCCTCGGACAGCGACCTATGGCTACACCTTC. Its translation is CASSPRTATYGYTF.

This clonotype was picked up a small number of times. This chain links TRBV6-1 with TRBJ2-5; 8 bases are shared with TRBD2. Germline loops: CDR1 MNHNS, CDR2 SASEGT. This CDR3 has 15 amino acids. After removal of 6 bases from V and 3 bases from J, the junction contained 9 bases not matched to a gene. CDR3 DNA sequence: TGTGCCAGCAGGATAAAGCGGGGACTAGAAGAGACCCAGTACTTC. Residues: CASRIKRGLEETQYF.